The T cell receptor beta chain described here comes from a study of T cell repertoires in cytomegalovirus infection. The wider study: Public signatures in TCR beta pointed to CMV infection and matching HLA type.

General observations from the study: The ex vivo response showed dominance by HLA-C-restricted CMV-specific TCR beta clonotypes. Cumulative public TCR beta family frequency identified CMV carriers with the relevant HLA.

In TCRdb, the reads were re-called with MiXCR into one record per CDR3 protein. The data hold around 310,000 distinct CDR3 sequences, with roughly a sixth observed a single time. In its sample, this clonotype was seen many times. Its matching antigen is unknown. Per the germline V gene, CDR1 is LNHDA and CDR2 is SQIVND (reference sequence). The trim removed 1 base at V and 6 bases at J, leaving 6 bases unmatched. The CDR3 sequence is 15 residues long. This TCR was recovered from a human donor in good health (CMV status not recorded). Some clones in this sample may be carry-over from other donors' samples. The sequenced material came from PBMCs. V is TRBV19 and J is TRBJ1-2; 9 bases are a match to TRBD1. Written as DNA, the CDR3 is TGTGCCAGTAGTATAGCCTCAACAGGGGGCGATGGCTACACCTTC. Protein product: CASSIASTGGDGYTF. Supplemented by reference TRBV19 and TRBJ1-2, the full variable domain reads DGGITQSPKYLFRKEGQNVTLSCEQNLNHDAMYWYRQDPGQGLRLIYYSQIVNDFQKGDIAEGYSVSREKKESFPLTVTSAQKNPTAFYLCASSIASTGGDGYTFGSGTRLTVV.